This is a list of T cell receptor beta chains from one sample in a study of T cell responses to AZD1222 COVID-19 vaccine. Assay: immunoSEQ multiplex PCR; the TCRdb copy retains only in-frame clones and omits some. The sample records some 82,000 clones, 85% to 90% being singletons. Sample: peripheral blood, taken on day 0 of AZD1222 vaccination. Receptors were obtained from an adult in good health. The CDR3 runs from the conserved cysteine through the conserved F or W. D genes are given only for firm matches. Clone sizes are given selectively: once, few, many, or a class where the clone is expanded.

CDR3nt: TGTGCCAGCAGCTTAGTCAGGGGTGAGCAGTACTTC; CDR3aa: CASSLVRGEQYF; abundance: .; d_gene: .; j_gene: TRBJ2-7; v_gene: TRBV11-3
CDR3nt: TGTGCCAGCAGCTTGGAACTCCATAGCAATCAGCCCCAGCATTTT; CDR3aa: CASSLELHSNQPQHF; abundance: .; d_gene: .; j_gene: TRBJ1-5; v_gene: TRBV7-6
CDR3nt: TGTGCCAGCAGCCGAGGGACTAGCGAAAGCAATGAGCAGTTCTTC; CDR3aa: CASSRGTSESNEQFF; abundance: .; d_gene: TRBD2; j_gene: TRBJ2-1; v_gene: TRBV2
CDR3nt: TGTGCCAGCAGCTTGGACAGTTATCAGCCCCAGCATTTT; CDR3aa: CASSLDSYQPQHF; abundance: few; d_gene: .; j_gene: TRBJ1-5; v_gene: TRBV5-5
CDR3nt: TGTGCCGGTAAAGACAGGGTAGGTTCTGAAGCTTTCTTT; CDR3aa: CAGKDRVGSEAFF; abundance: few; d_gene: TRBD1; j_gene: TRBJ1-1; v_gene: TRBV30
CDR3nt: TGTGCCAGTAGTATCTCCGGGACAGCTTCCTACGAGCAGTACTTC; CDR3aa: CASSISGTASYEQYF; abundance: .; d_gene: TRBD1; j_gene: TRBJ2-7; v_gene: TRBV19
CDR3nt: TGTGCCAGCAGCTTAAAGACCGCCGCTGAAGCTTTCTTT; CDR3aa: CASSLKTAAEAFF; abundance: .; d_gene: .; j_gene: TRBJ1-1; v_gene: TRBV7-3
CDR3nt: TGTGCCAGCAGTGAAAGGGGTTCGACAGATACGCAGTATTTT; CDR3aa: CASSERGSTDTQYF; abundance: few; d_gene: .; j_gene: TRBJ2-3; v_gene: TRBV6-4
CDR3nt: TGTGCCAGCAGTTTAGGTCCAAACACTGAAGCTTTCTTT; CDR3aa: CASSLGPNTEAFF; abundance: once; d_gene: .; j_gene: TRBJ1-1; v_gene: TRBV27
CDR3nt: TGTGCCAGCAGCTCCGTGGGGACAGCATATGGCTACACCTTC; CDR3aa: CASSSVGTAYGYTF; abundance: .; d_gene: TRBD1; j_gene: TRBJ1-2; v_gene: TRBV5-4
CDR3nt: TGTGCCAGCAGCTCCACGCGGACAACAGCTAACTATGGCTACACCTTC; CDR3aa: CASSSTRTTANYGYTF; abundance: .; d_gene: .; j_gene: TRBJ1-2; v_gene: TRBV7-9
CDR3nt: TGCGCCAGCAGCCAGGCGGGTACAGGGAACACTGAAGCTTTCTTT; CDR3aa: CASSQAGTGNTEAFF; abundance: few; d_gene: .; j_gene: TRBJ1-1; v_gene: TRBV4-1
CDR3nt: TGTGCCAGCAGCCTTGGGGTGAACACTGAAGCTTTCTTT; CDR3aa: CASSLGVNTEAFF; abundance: .; d_gene: .; j_gene: TRBJ1-1; v_gene: TRBV5-4
CDR3nt: TGTGCCAGCAGTTTACAGCGGGGGGCAACCTACGAGCAGTACTTC; CDR3aa: CASSLQRGATYEQYF; abundance: .; d_gene: TRBD2; j_gene: TRBJ2-7; v_gene: TRBV27
CDR3nt: TGTGCCAGTAGTGACTCCGGGAAGTTCTATGGCTACACCTTC; CDR3aa: CASSDSGKFYGYTF; abundance: .; d_gene: .; j_gene: TRBJ1-2; v_gene: TRBV19
CDR3nt: TGTGCCACCGCGGGGGGGCAGGTCAATCAGCCCCAGCATTTT; CDR3aa: CATAGGQVNQPQHF; abundance: .; d_gene: .; j_gene: TRBJ1-5; v_gene: TRBV24-1
CDR3nt: TGTGCCAGCAGTGATGGGGAGGGAAGAGGCAATCAGCCCCAGCATTTT; CDR3aa: CASSDGEGRGNQPQHF; abundance: .; d_gene: .; j_gene: TRBJ1-5; v_gene: TRBV2
CDR3nt: TGTGCCAGCAGCAAGGCAGGGGCGGGCTCACCCCTCCACTTT; CDR3aa: CASSKAGAGSPLHF; abundance: .; d_gene: .; j_gene: TRBJ1-6; v_gene: TRBV11-2
CDR3nt: TGTGCCTGGAGCGAGCCATGGGGAAAGCCCCAGCATTTT; CDR3aa: CAWSEPWGKPQHF; abundance: .; d_gene: .; j_gene: TRBJ1-5; v_gene: TRBV30
CDR3nt: TGCAGCGTTGTGGGGACAGGGGTTCAGCCCCAGCATTTT; CDR3aa: CSVVGTGVQPQHF; abundance: .; d_gene: TRBD1; j_gene: TRBJ1-5; v_gene: TRBV29-1
CDR3nt: TGCGCCAGCAGCTCGGGCGTACCGGGACTAGCGGGGCCCACAGATACGCAGTATTTT; CDR3aa: CASSSGVPGLAGPTDTQYF; abundance: .; d_gene: TRBD2; j_gene: TRBJ2-3; v_gene: TRBV5-1
CDR3nt: TGTGCCAGCAGCTTCTTACGAGGCGGGGCCAACGTCCTGACTTTC; CDR3aa: CASSFLRGGANVLTF; abundance: once; d_gene: .; j_gene: TRBJ2-6; v_gene: TRBV7-3
CDR3nt: TGTGCCAGCAGTTTAGTGCAGGTAGATACGCAGTATTTT; CDR3aa: CASSLVQVDTQYF; abundance: .; d_gene: .; j_gene: TRBJ2-3; v_gene: TRBV12-3/TRBV12-4
CDR3nt: TGTGCCAGCAGCTGGAATCGGGGGGGGAATGAAAAACTGTTTTTT; CDR3aa: CASSWNRGGNEKLFF; abundance: .; d_gene: .; j_gene: TRBJ1-4; v_gene: TRBV7-2
CDR3nt: TGTGCCAGTGGTAAGGACAGGCATGGCTACACCTTC; CDR3aa: CASGKDRHGYTF; abundance: .; d_gene: TRBD1; j_gene: TRBJ1-2; v_gene: TRBV19
CDR3nt: TGTGCCAGCAGTTACTACGGGACGAAGAGTCCAAAAGCTTTCTTT; CDR3aa: CASSYYGTKSPKAFF; abundance: .; d_gene: .; j_gene: TRBJ1-1; v_gene: TRBV6-5
CDR3nt: TGTGCCAGCTCGCATGCAGGGGACTATGGCTACACCTTC; CDR3aa: CASSHAGDYGYTF; abundance: .; d_gene: .; j_gene: TRBJ1-2; v_gene: TRBV18
CDR3nt: TGCGCCAGCAGCCAAGCCTCGACCGGGAGGGAGCAGTACTTC; CDR3aa: CASSQASTGREQYF; abundance: .; d_gene: TRBD2; j_gene: TRBJ2-7; v_gene: TRBV4-1
CDR3nt: TGTGCCAGCAGTTACGCATCGAACACTGAAGCTTTCTTT; CDR3aa: CASSYASNTEAFF; abundance: .; d_gene: .; j_gene: TRBJ1-1; v_gene: TRBV6-5
CDR3nt: TGTGCCTGGAGTGTCAAAGGGAATCAGCCCCAGCATTTT; CDR3aa: CAWSVKGNQPQHF; abundance: .; d_gene: .; j_gene: TRBJ1-5; v_gene: TRBV30
CDR3nt: TGTGCCAGCAGCTTAGTTTTCGGGGAGCTGTTTTTT; CDR3aa: CASSLVFGELFF; abundance: once; d_gene: .; j_gene: TRBJ2-2; v_gene: TRBV11-2
CDR3nt: TGTGCCAGCAGCCTCGGACAGGGCGACGAGCAGTACTTC; CDR3aa: CASSLGQGDEQYF; abundance: once; d_gene: TRBD1; j_gene: TRBJ2-7; v_gene: TRBV3-1/TRBV3-2
CDR3nt: TGTGCCAGCAGCGTCACGAAGGGAAACACCATATATTTT; CDR3aa: CASSVTKGNTIYF; abundance: few; d_gene: .; j_gene: TRBJ1-3; v_gene: TRBV7-2
CDR3nt: TGTGCCAGCAGCTCGAGGGGGAGAGTAACTGAAGCTTTCTTT; CDR3aa: CASSSRGRVTEAFF; abundance: .; d_gene: .; j_gene: TRBJ1-1; v_gene: TRBV6-2/TRBV6-3
CDR3nt: TGCGCCAGCAGTGACTACGGGACAAACAATGAGCAGTTCTTC; CDR3aa: CASSDYGTNNEQFF; abundance: .; d_gene: .; j_gene: TRBJ2-1; v_gene: TRBV23-1